One TCR beta chain is described in this entry. Production of TCR beta cDNA used approximately 0.55 ug total RNA together with a constant-region primer. Amplification in three nested multiplex PCR rounds with slightly modified ARM-PCR gave rise to TCR beta libraries. A C-beta reverse primer was combined with TRBV1-TRBV30 forward primers in the first two PCR rounds, and each round had approximately 10 cycles. TCRdb re-analysed the multiplex PCR reads in MiXCR, keeping a single row per CDR3 protein. The data show 100,000 or so distinct CDR3 sequences, around 73% seen once. Each 20-30 mg portion of unsorted bulk tissue served as the source for co-extraction of RNA and DNA. No treatment had been given to the patients, who were chronically infected with HBV. This sample stems from a study of tumor-infiltrating lymphocytes in primary liver carcinoma. The CDR3 is made up of 15 amino acids. Deletions cut 6 bases from V and 7 bases from J, with 23 bases between. The V gene's germline CDR1 is SQVTM and CDR2 ANQGSEA.

This receptor was taken from a woman between 55 and 75 years old with primary liver carcinoma and hepatitis B virus infection. Material for sequencing was liver tumor tissue from sampling region 2. The subset: tumor region T2, inferior pole. The chain is built from TRBV29-1 and TRBJ2-3; possibly TRBD1 or TRBD2 for D (5 bases each). The CDR3: CSVGPAESSSHTQYF. The CDR3 bases are TGCAGCGTGGGACCAGCGGAGTCTAGCTCACATACGCAGTATTTT.